The clone carrying this T cell receptor beta chain appeared many times. In TCRdb, the 5' RACE reads were re-called with MiXCR into one record per CDR3 protein. This table holds hundreds of thousands of distinct CDR3 sequences, less than 20% found once. There are 13 residues in the CDR3. V dropped 2 bases and J dropped 1 base, with 5 bases sitting between them. Germline V gene data show CDR1 as SGHTA and CDR2 as FQGTGA. This sample is drawn from a study of T cells after yellow fever vaccination. The source was PBMCs, collected 15 days after the yellow fever booster vaccination. The sequence came from a man aged 25 to 40 who received the YFV17D yellow fever vaccine. This chain joins TRBV7-3 and TRBJ2-5; either TRBD1 or TRBD2 may supply D (5 bases each). CDR3 region: CASSLGTQETQYF. The CDR3 region has the DNA TGTGCCAGCAGCTTAGGGACCCAAGAGACCCAGTACTTC.